One sample yielded the 27 T cell receptor beta chains listed below, sequenced in a study. One entry per CDR3 protein results from TCRdb running MiXCR on the 5' RACE reads. The sample lists approximately 23,000 distinct CDR3 sequences, around 30% occurring once. Sequencing was performed on tumor-infiltrating naive CD4+ T cells sorted from the breast tumor. Sample subset: naive CD4+ T cells, CD4+CD45RA+CD25-. These receptors all stem from a female donor with breast cancer.

This clonotype has only a few counts. The chain is built from TRBV12-3 or TRBV12-4 and TRBJ1-5; TRBD1 is a possible D gene (6 bases). V shed 3 bases and J shed 6 bases, with 18 bases lying between them. The CDR3 runs to 16 residues. As DNA, the CDR3 is TGTGCCAGCAGTTTGGTACAGGGAAGGACCGCTCAGCCCCAGCATTTT. Translation: CASSLVQGRTAQPQHF.

Judged by abundance, this clonotype is medium-sized (0.01 to 0.1%). The J gene is TRBJ1-1, the V gene TRBV25-1, with TRBD1 matching over 7 bases. CDR1 and CDR2 (germline): MGHDK, SYGVNS. CDR3 length equals 15 residues. V shed 6 bases, J shed 3 bases, and the junction held 10 bases outside the gene matches. The CDR3 DNA sequence: TGTGCCAGCAGGGAGACAGGGTGGTGGGACACTGAAGCTTTCTTT. Translation gives CASRETGWWDTEAFF.

Remarks on this clonotype: The conserved closing phenylalanine or tryptophan is absent in this CDR3, likely reflecting a read error. The chain combines TRBV6-1 with TRBJ1-5; D call uncertain. With 6 bases removed from V and 1 base from J, the gap between germline ends came to 13 bases. Germline V gives CDR1 MNHNS, CDR2 SASEGT. The CDR3 consists of 15 residues. CDR3 DNA: TGTGCCAGCAGCATGTCTCGGGGAAGCAATCAGCCCCAGCATTCT. This sequence encodes CASSMSRGSNQPQHS.

The table lists this clonotype with many counts. The chain links TRBV6-6 to TRBJ1-5; weak D call: TRBD1 (5 bases). The CDR3 extends over 18 amino acids. V dropped 4 bases and J dropped 0 bases, with 19 bases sitting between them. Germline V gives CDR1 MNHNY, CDR2 SVGAGI (reference sequence). CDR3 coding DNA: TGTGCCAGCAGTTTCCAATCCAGGGTGGCGGATAGCAATCAGCCCCAGCATTTT. It is translated as CASSFQSRVADSNQPQHF.

This clonotype was seen a single time. This chain joins TRBV20-1 and TRBJ2-7; 10 nucleotides align to TRBD1. After removal of 5 bases from V and 5 bases from J, the junction contained 9 bases not matched to a gene. Germline-derived CDR1 and CDR2 are DFQATT and SNEGSKA (reference sequence). The CDR3 has 14 amino acids. The CDR3 loop is CSAFPGQGQNEQYF. CDR3 nucleotide sequence: TGCAGTGCTTTCCCGGGACAGGGGCAGAACGAGCAGTACTTC.

This clonotype was seen more than once but under ten times. The V gene is TRBV28, the J gene TRBJ1-1; possible D gene TRBD1, 5 bases. From germline, CDR1 is MDHEN and CDR2 SYDVKM. This CDR3 spans 15 amino acids. The V gene lost 3 bases and the J gene lost 2 bases, with 13 bases spanning the gap. The CDR3 DNA sequence: TGTGCCAGCAGTTTGAGTGGGGCACCAAACACTGAAGCTTTCTTT. Encoded protein: CASSLSGAPNTEAFF.

This clonotype was seen a few times. The V gene is TRBV3-1, the J gene TRBJ2-1; 11 nucleotides align to TRBD2. The germline V gene encodes CDR1 LGHDT and CDR2 YNNKEL (reference sequence). The CDR3 has 15 residues. After removal of 4 bases from V and 6 bases from J, the junction contained 5 bases not matched to a gene. Here the CDR3 reads CASSPRLAGSNEQFF. As DNA, the CDR3 is TGTGCCAGCAGCCCGAGACTAGCGGGAAGCAATGAGCAGTTCTTC.

This clonotype occurred a few times. V gene TRBV28 combines with J gene TRBJ2-7; D gene ambiguous. CDR3 length: 15 residues. With 6 bases removed from V and 2 bases from J, the gap between germline ends came to 17 bases. Germline CDR1 is MDHEN and CDR2 is SYDVKM. The CDR3 spells CASRQDRLGTYEQYF. Written as DNA, the CDR3 is TGTGCCAGCAGGCAAGACCGACTTGGAACCTACGAGCAGTACTTC.

By frequency in the sample, this clonotype is medium-sized (0.01 to 0.1%). This rearrangement joins TRBV7-3 to TRBJ2-1; a possible D gene is TRBD2 (6 bases). In germline, CDR1 is SGHTA, CDR2 FQGTGA. Trimming removed 5 bases at V and 5 bases at J, with 19 bases between. The CDR3 runs to 16 residues. The CDR3 DNA sequence: TGTGCCAGCAGCCCGAGACTAGTGGGAGAGAACAATGAGCAGTTCTTC. Translation gives CASSPRLVGENNEQFF.

This clonotype was counted ten times or more. V gene TRBV20-1 combines with J gene TRBJ2-1, with a tentative D call TRBD2 (5 bases). V was shortened by 4 bases and J by 9 bases, with 19 bases between the two germline ends. This CDR3 contains 14 residues. Germline V gene lookup returns CDR1 DFQATT and CDR2 SNEGSKA (reference sequence). DNA of the CDR3: TGCAGTGCTAAAGAAACTAGATGGCTTGGTGAGCAGTTCTTC. It codes for CSAKETRWLGEQFF.

The table lists this clonotype with a few counts. The chain combines TRBV7-2 with TRBJ2-1; D unclear. Germline CDR1 and CDR2: SGHTA and FQGNSA. The V and J ends lost 4 bases and 8 bases respectively, with 12 bases between them. The CDR3 totals 13 residues. CDR3 loop: CASSSLPRYEQFF. The CDR3 DNA reads TGTGCCAGCAGCTCCCTCCCTAGATATGAGCAGTTCTTC.

This clonotype was counted between two and nine times. The rearrangement uses TRBV7-9 and TRBJ2-7; D call uncertain. The germline V and J ends were trimmed by 5 bases and 0 bases, with 20 bases remaining between them. The CDR3 sequence is 17 residues long. Germline CDR1 is SEHNR and CDR2 is FQNEAQ (reference sequence). The CDR3, as DNA: TGTGCCAGCAGCCGGCCCCCGGACGGTTGGACCTCCTACGAGCAGTACTTC. Protein sequence: CASSRPPDGWTSYEQYF.

This clonotype was found many times. The V and J genes are TRBV5-1 and TRBJ2-7; no clear D. From germline, CDR1 is SGHRS and CDR2 YFSETQ. Deletions cut 5 bases from V and 3 bases from J, with 6 bases between. CDR3 length equals 11 residues. The CDR3 sequence: CASRNHYEQYF. CDR3 DNA sequence: TGCGCCAGCAGGAACCACTACGAGCAGTACTTC.

This clonotype counts as medium-sized (0.01 to 0.1%). The rearrangement joins TRBV10-1 to TRBJ2-7, with D unresolved. The CDR3 loop spans 13 amino acids. The germline CDR1 and CDR2 sequences are WNHNN and SYGVQD (reference sequence). V dropped 3 bases and J dropped 5 bases, with 11 bases sitting between them. The CDR3 DNA reads TGCGCCAGCAGTGAACAGCACAGCGACGAGCAGTACTTC. This translates into CASSEQHSDEQYF.

Concerning this clonotype itself: One end of the junction does not line up with germline, which may come from a read error. The chain has TRBV10-3 and TRBJ1-3; D not certain. CDR1 is ENHRY, CDR2 SYGVKD, per germline. The CDR3 is 14 amino acids. This CDR3 reads CAIRQNQAGITIYF. The CDR3 nucleotides are TGTGCCATCAGGCAGAACCAGGCTGGAATCACCATATATTTT.

J is TRBJ2-1 and V is TRBV25-1; the match to TRBD1 covers 7 bases. CDR3 length: 16 amino acids. Germline CDR1 and CDR2: MGHDK and SYGVNS. Unmatched junction bases numbered 3, after V lost 1 base and J lost 0 bases. CDR3 sequence (DNA): TGTGCCAGCAGTGAATTCTCAGGGGGCTCCTACAATGAGCAGTTCTTC. Amino acids: CASSEFSGGSYNEQFF.

Remarks on this clonotype: A much more abundant neighbour one base away suggests this may be a read error. This chain connects TRBV20-1 to TRBJ2-1, with 11 bases aligning to TRBD2. The V segment lost 1 base and the J segment 12 bases; nucleotides outside the gene matches: 2. Per the germline V gene, CDR1 is DFQATT and CDR2 is SNEGSKA (reference sequence). This CDR3 is 12 amino acids long. CDR3 bases: TGCAGTGCTAGAGGTAGCGGGAGGGGGCAGTTCTTC. This encodes CSARGSGRGQFF.

Many counts were recorded for this clonotype. The V call is TRBV6-5, the J call TRBJ1-2; D is perhaps TRBD1 (6 bases). There are 14 residues in the CDR3. V lost 7 bases and J lost 8, with 20 bases in between. Germline V gene lookup returns CDR1 MNHEY and CDR2 SVGAGI. The CDR3 loop reads CASNPRRQGQGYTF. The CDR3 DNA is TGTGCCAGCAACCCGCGGCGGCAGGGGCAAGGCTACACCTTC.

The CDR3 DNA reads as TGCAGTGCCCAAAACCAGGGGAACTATGGCTACACCTTC. Protein: CSAQNQGNYGYTF. This chain links TRBV20-1 with TRBJ1-2, with TRBD1 as a possible D gene (6 bases). The V gene lost 6 bases and the J gene lost 2 bases, with 13 bases spanning the gap. This CDR3 is built from 13 residues. Looked up from germline, CDR1 is DFQATT and CDR2 is SNEGSKA (reference sequence).

The CDR3 nucleotides are TGCAGTGCTACGAGCGGGAGGGCCCCCTACAATGAGCAGTATTTT. This translates into CSATSGRAPYNEQYF. The chain joins TRBV20-1 to TRBJ2-3; 10 bases line up with TRBD2. The junction had 15 bases not matched to a gene; V was cut back by 4 bases and J by 11 bases. The CDR3 covers 15 residues. In germline, CDR1 is DFQATT, CDR2 SNEGSKA (reference sequence).

This clonotype was seen more than once but under ten times. This sequence may be a read error, since a much larger clone differs from it by one base. The rearrangement links TRBV29-1 to TRBJ1-1; weak D call: TRBD1 (5 bases). Germline V gene lookup returns CDR1 SQVTM and CDR2 ANQGSEA. The CDR3 spans 13 residues. This CDR3 reads CGGGDGENTEAFF. As DNA, the CDR3 is TGCGGCGGGGGGGACGGAGAGAACACTGAAGCTTTCTTT.

A single count supports this clonotype. V usage is TRBV18 and J usage is TRBJ2-3; D perhaps matches TRBD2 (6 bases). The V end lost 2 bases, the J end lost 3 bases, and 18 bases lay between the germline ends. The CDR3 is 17 amino acids. Germline V gene lookup returns CDR1 KGHSH and CDR2 LQKENI. CDR3 sequence: CASSPTPPPRGTDTQYF. DNA for the CDR3: TGTGCCAGCTCACCAACCCCACCGCCTCGGGGGACAGATACGCAGTATTTT. Full variable domain (rest looked up from reference TRBV18 and TRBJ2-3): NAGVMQNPRHLVRRRGQEARLRCSPMKGHSHVYWYRQLPEEGLKFMVYLQKENIIDESGMPKERFSAEFPKEGPSILRIQQVVRGDSAAYFCASSPTPPPRGTDTQYFGPGTRLTVL.

This clonotype was observed at least ten times. This sequence joins TRBV12-3 or TRBV12-4 and TRBJ2-3; D is ambiguous. Trimming removed 5 bases at V and 3 bases at J, with 15 bases between. The CDR3 has 15 residues. The CDR3 loop reads CASSLLGEGTDTQYF. CDR3 nucleotides: TGTGCCAGCAGTCTCCTGGGCGAAGGGACAGATACGCAGTATTTT.

The chain carries TRBV6-1 and TRBJ1-1; no clear D. The CDR3 runs 13 residues. The V end lost 3 bases, the J end lost 3 bases, and 8 bases lay between the germline ends. Germline lookup yields CDR1 MNHNS and CDR2 SASEGT. CDR3 nucleotide sequence: TGTGCCAGCAGTGAGGACCGGGACACTGAAGCTTTCTTT. It codes for CASSEDRDTEAFF.

This clonotype is medium-sized in the sample. V is TRBV28 and J is TRBJ1-1; maybe TRBD1 (5 bases). The CDR3 covers 13 residues. CDR1 and CDR2 (germline): MDHEN, SYDVKM. V was clipped by 3 bases and J by 5 bases, with 10 bases between them. Here the CDR3 DNA reads TGTGCCAGCAGTTTGGAGGGGAGAACTGAAGCTTTCTTT. Protein product: CASSLEGRTEAFF.

This sequence joins TRBV11-3 and TRBJ2-7, with D hard to call. Germline CDR1 is SGHNT and CDR2 is YENEEA. Trimming pared 0 bases from V and 5 bases from J, leaving 23 bases between. The CDR3 consists of 18 residues. The CDR3 loop is CASSLDRNSSRTVHEQYF. The CDR3 DNA reads as TGTGCCAGCAGCTTAGATCGGAATAGCTCCCGAACGGTCCACGAGCAGTACTTC.

This sequence joins TRBV24-1 and TRBJ1-5; the D is unclear. The length of the CDR3 is 14 residues. V lost 5 bases and J lost 0, with 7 bases in between. Germline V lookup: CDR1 KGHDR, CDR2 SFDVKD. CDR3 nucleotide sequence: TGTGCCACCAGTGGGAGATTTAGCAATCAGCCCCAGCATTTT. Its protein is CATSGRFSNQPQHF.